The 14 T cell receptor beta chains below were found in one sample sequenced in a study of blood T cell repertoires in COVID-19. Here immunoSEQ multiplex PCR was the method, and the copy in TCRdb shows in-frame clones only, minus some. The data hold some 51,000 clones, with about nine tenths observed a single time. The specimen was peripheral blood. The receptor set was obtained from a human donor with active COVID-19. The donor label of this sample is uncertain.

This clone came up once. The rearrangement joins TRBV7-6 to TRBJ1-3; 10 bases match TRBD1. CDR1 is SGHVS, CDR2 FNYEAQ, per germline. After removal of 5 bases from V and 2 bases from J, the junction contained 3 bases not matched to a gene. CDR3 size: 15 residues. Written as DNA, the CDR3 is TGTGCCAGCAGCCCAGGACAGGGGGCTGGAAACACCATATATTTT. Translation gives CASSPGQGAGNTIYF.

CDR3 amino acids: CASSEEGGSTEAFF. The CDR3 DNA sequence: TGTGCCAGCAGTGAGGAGGGGGGGAGCACTGAAGCTTTCTTT. The chain links TRBV2 to TRBJ1-1, with a weak D call TRBD1 (6 bases). Germline-derived CDR1 and CDR2 are SNHLY and FYNNEI. The CDR3 has 14 residues. Trimming took 3 bases from V and 4 from J, leaving 12 bases between them.

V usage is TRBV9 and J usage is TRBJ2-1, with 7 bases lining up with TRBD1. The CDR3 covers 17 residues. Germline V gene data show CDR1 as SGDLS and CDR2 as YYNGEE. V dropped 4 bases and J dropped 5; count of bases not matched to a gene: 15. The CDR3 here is CASSLDRGQVPNNEQFF. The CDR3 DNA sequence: TGTGCCAGCAGCTTAGACCGAGGACAGGTCCCCAACAATGAGCAGTTCTTC. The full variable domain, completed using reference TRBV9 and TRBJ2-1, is DSGVTQTPKHLITATGQRVTLRCSPRSGDLSVYWYQQSLDQGLQFLIQYYNGEERAKGNILERFSAQQFPDLHSELNLSSLELGDSALYFCASSLDRGQVPNNEQFFGPGTRLTVL.

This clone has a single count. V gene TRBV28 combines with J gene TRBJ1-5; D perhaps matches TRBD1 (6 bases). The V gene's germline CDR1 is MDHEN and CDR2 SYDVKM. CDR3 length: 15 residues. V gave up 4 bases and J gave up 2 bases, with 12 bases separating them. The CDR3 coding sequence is TGTGCCAGCAGTTGGACAGCCGGAGGCAATCAGCCCCAGCATTTT. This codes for CASSWTAGGNQPQHF.

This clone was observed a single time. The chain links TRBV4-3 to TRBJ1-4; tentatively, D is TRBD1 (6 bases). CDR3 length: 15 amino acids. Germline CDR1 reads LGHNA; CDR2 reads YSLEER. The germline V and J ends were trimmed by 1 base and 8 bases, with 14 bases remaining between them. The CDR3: CASSQGGQPNEKLFF. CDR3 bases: TGCGCCAGCAGCCAAGGAGGACAGCCAAACGAAAAACTGTTTTTT.

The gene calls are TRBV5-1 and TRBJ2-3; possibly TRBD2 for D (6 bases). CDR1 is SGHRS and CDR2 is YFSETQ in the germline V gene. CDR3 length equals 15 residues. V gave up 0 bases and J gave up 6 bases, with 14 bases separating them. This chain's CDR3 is CASSLDRGVGDTQYF. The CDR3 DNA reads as TGCGCCAGCAGCTTGGACCGCGGGGTTGGGGATACGCAGTATTTT.

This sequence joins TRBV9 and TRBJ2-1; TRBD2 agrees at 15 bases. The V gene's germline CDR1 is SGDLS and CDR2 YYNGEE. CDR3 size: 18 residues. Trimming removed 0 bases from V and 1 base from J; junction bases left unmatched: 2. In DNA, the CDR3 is TGTGCCAGCAGCGTAGACGGACTAGCGGGGGGGTCCTACAATGAGCAGTTCTTC. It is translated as CASSVDGLAGGSYNEQFF. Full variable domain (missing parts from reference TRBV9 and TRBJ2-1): DSGVTQTPKHLITATGQRVTLRCSPRSGDLSVYWYQQSLDQGLQFLIQYYNGEERAKGNILERFSAQQFPDLHSELNLSSLELGDSALYFCASSVDGLAGGSYNEQFFGPGTRLTVL.

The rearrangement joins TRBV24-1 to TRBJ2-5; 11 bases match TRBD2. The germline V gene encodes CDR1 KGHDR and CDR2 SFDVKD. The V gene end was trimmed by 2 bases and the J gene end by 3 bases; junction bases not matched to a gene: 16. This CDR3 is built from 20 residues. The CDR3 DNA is TGTGCCACCAGTGATTCGACTATAACTAGCGGGGGCACCAACGAAGAGACCCAGTACTTC. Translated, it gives CATSDSTITSGGTNEETQYF.

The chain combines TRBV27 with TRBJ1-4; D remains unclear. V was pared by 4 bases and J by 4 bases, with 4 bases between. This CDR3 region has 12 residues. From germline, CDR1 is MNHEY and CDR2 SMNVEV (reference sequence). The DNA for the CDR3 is TGTGCCAGCAGTTCTCTTAATGAAAAACTGTTTTTT. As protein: CASSSLNEKLFF.

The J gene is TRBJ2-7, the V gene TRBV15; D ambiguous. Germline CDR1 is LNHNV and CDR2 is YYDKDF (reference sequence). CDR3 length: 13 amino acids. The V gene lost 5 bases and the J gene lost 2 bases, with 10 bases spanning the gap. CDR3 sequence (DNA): TGTGCCACCAGCGTAGAAGTGCCCTACGAGCAGTACTTC. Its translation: CATSVEVPYEQYF.

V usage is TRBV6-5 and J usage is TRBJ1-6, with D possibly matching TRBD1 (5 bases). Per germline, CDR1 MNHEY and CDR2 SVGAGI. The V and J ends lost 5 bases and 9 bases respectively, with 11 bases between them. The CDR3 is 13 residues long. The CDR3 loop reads CASSRGVGSPLHF. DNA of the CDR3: TGTGCCAGCAGTCGGGGGGTGGGTTCACCCCTCCACTTT.

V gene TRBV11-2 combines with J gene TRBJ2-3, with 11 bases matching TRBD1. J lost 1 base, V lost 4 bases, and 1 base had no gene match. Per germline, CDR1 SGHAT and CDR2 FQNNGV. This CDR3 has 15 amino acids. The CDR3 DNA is TGTGCCAGCAGCTGGACAGGGGGCGGCACAGATACGCAGTATTTT. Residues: CASSWTGGGTDTQYF.

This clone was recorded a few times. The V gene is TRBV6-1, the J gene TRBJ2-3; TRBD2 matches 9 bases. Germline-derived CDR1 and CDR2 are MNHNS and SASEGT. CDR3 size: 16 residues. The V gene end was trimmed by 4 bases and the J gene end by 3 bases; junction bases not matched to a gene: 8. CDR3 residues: CASSGVAGVVTDTQYF. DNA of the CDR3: TGTGCCAGCAGTGGAGTAGCGGGAGTTGTAACAGATACGCAGTATTTT.

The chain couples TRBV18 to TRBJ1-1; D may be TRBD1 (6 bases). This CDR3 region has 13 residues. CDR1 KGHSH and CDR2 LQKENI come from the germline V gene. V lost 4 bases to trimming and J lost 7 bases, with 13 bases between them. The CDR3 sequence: CASSLSGEGEAFF. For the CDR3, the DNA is TGTGCCAGCTCACTTTCAGGGGAAGGTGAAGCTTTCTTT. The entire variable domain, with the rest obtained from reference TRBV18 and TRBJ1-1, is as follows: NAGVMQNPRHLVRRRGQEARLRCSPMKGHSHVYWYRQLPEEGLKFMVYLQKENIIDESGMPKERFSAEFPKEGPSILRIQQVVRGDSAAYFCASSLSGEGEAFFGQGTRLTVV.